This passage covers 8 T cell receptor beta chains from one sample sequenced in a study of T cells after yellow fever vaccination. MiXCR, run by TCRdb on the 5' RACE reads, gives a single entry per CDR3 protein. The sample contains 500,000 to 650,000 distinct CDR3 sequences, about a sixth of which appear only once. Sequencing was performed on PBMCs, taken 5 days after the first yellow fever vaccination. The receptors originated from a man between 18 and 35 years old who received the YFV17D yellow fever vaccine.

V is TRBV4-1 and J is TRBJ2-3; no firm D call. The V end lost 2 bases, the J end lost 4 bases, and 7 bases lay between the germline ends. Per the germline V gene, CDR1 is MGHRA and CDR2 is YSYEKL. The CDR3 has 13 amino acids. CDR3 protein: CASSQSPPDTQYF. DNA of the CDR3: TGCGCCAGCAGCCAATCCCCCCCAGATACGCAGTATTTT.

This clonotype was detected only a few times. The chain carries TRBV20-1 and TRBJ1-6; D remains unclear. Trimming removed 6 bases at V and 14 bases at J, with 14 bases between. The V gene's germline CDR1 is DFQATT and CDR2 SNEGSKA (reference sequence). The CDR3 contains 11 residues. The DNA of the CDR3 is TGCAGTGCGCGGGATGAAAGGGCCCTCCACTTT. It is translated as CSARDERALHF.

The chain uses TRBV5-6 and TRBJ2-3; no clear D gene. Germline values: CDR1 SGHDT, CDR2 YYEEEE. V was pared by 2 bases and J by 2 bases, with 12 bases between. The CDR3 runs 15 residues. The CDR3 here is CASSFRGVYTDTQYF. CDR3 nucleotides: TGTGCCAGCAGCTTCCGAGGTGTTTACACAGATACGCAGTATTTT.

This clonotype was picked up a small number of times. The chain couples TRBV6-5 to TRBJ2-2; possible D gene TRBD1, 5 bases. Germline lookup yields CDR1 MNHEY and CDR2 SVGAGI. This CDR3 spans 19 amino acids. The V and J ends lost 7 bases and 6 bases respectively, with 30 bases between them. The CDR3 reads CASNSNYWGQGFAPGELFF. For the CDR3, the DNA is TGTGCCAGCAATTCGAACTACTGGGGTCAGGGATTCGCACCCGGGGAGCTGTTTTTT.

V is TRBV6-1 and J is TRBJ2-2, with 15 bases matching TRBD2. The CDR3 covers 18 residues. Germline V gene lookup returns CDR1 MNHNS and CDR2 SASEGT. The V segment lost 6 bases and the J segment 3 bases; nucleotides outside the gene matches: 8. The CDR3 region is CASRTGLAGGPDTGELFF. CDR3 DNA sequence: TGTGCCAGCAGGACCGGACTAGCGGGGGGGCCCGACACCGGGGAGCTGTTTTTT.

The table lists this clonotype with a few counts. The chain combines TRBV24-1 with TRBJ1-2; TRBD1 matches at 9 bases. J gave up 6 bases and V 4 bases, and 5 bases lay outside the gene matches. Looked up from germline, CDR1 is KGHDR and CDR2 is SFDVKD. The CDR3 covers 14 residues. CDR3 residues: CATSDTGTGNGYTF. The CDR3 DNA is TGTGCCACCAGTGACACCGGGACAGGGAATGGCTACACCTTC.

This clonotype was counted many times. The chain is built from TRBV12-3 or TRBV12-4 and TRBJ1-2; D gene uncertain. V lost 5 bases, J lost 4 bases, and 11 bases lay in between. The CDR3 has 13 residues. The CDR3 region has the DNA TGTGCCAGCAGTCGCGGGAGAGGCTATGGCTACACCTTC. Amino acids: CASSRGRGYGYTF.

The chain carries TRBV12-3 or TRBV12-4 and TRBJ2-1; TRBD2 is a possible D gene (6 bases). Trimming cost V 8 bases and J 10 bases, with 18 bases left between them. This CDR3 is built from 13 residues. CDR3 residues: CASDTRLGGEQFF. The CDR3 DNA sequence: TGTGCCAGCGATACCCGCCTCGGGGGAGAGCAGTTCTTC.